Following are 6 T cell receptor beta chains from one sample sequenced in a study of control samples from healthy donors and cancer patients. Sequencing was performed with immunoSEQ multiplex PCR; in TCRdb, only in-frame clones are kept and a portion is missing. The sample has about 120,000 clones, more than 85% seen once. Sequencing was performed on blood. These receptors were collected from a man in his late teens or twenties in good health.

This rearrangement joins TRBV7-3 to TRBJ1-2; 10 bases are shared with TRBD1. CDR1 is SGHTA, CDR2 FQGTGA, per germline. The J segment lost 5 bases and the V segment lost 5 bases, leaving 5 bases of the junction unmatched. The CDR3 sequence is 14 residues long. This CDR3 reads CASSPGTGVYGYTF. Here the CDR3 DNA reads TGTGCCAGCAGCCCCGGGACAGGGGTTTATGGCTACACCTTC.

The chain is built from TRBV5-1 and TRBJ2-5, with TRBD2 as a possible D gene (6 bases). This CDR3 comprises 15 residues. V shed 0 bases and J shed 4 bases, with 13 bases lying between them. In germline, CDR1 is SGHRS, CDR2 YFSETQ. In DNA, the CDR3 is TGCGCCAGCAGCTTGGCCTTCGGGGGAGGAGAGACCCAGTACTTC. This gives the protein CASSLAFGGGETQYF.

The V and J genes are TRBV18 and TRBJ2-3; TRBD2 aligns across 11 bases. From germline, CDR1 is KGHSH and CDR2 LQKENI. The CDR3 extends over 16 amino acids. V was clipped by 5 bases and J by 5 bases; unmatched bases: 9. As DNA, the CDR3 is TGTGCCAGCTCATATTATAGCGGGAGGGCCGGAGATACGCAGTATTTT. Translated, it gives CASSYYSGRAGDTQYF.

V usage is TRBV4-3 and J usage is TRBJ2-1, with 7 bases lining up with TRBD1. The junction had 4 bases not matched to a gene; V was cut back by 1 base and J by 4 bases. CDR1 is LGHNA, CDR2 YSLEER, per germline. The CDR3 extends over 15 amino acids. CDR3 sequence (DNA): TGCGCCAGCAGCCAAGGGGAACAGGGGTACAATGAGCAGTTCTTC. It yields the protein CASSQGEQGYNEQFF.

The chain joins TRBV7-9 to TRBJ1-1; 7 bases are a match to TRBD1. Germline values: CDR1 SEHNR, CDR2 FQNEAQ (reference sequence). The CDR3 sequence is 15 residues long. Trimming at V came to 3 bases and at J to 0 bases, leaving 4 bases not matched to a gene. CDR3 DNA sequence: TGTGCCAGCAGCTTTTCCGGGACAGTGAACACTGAAGCTTTCTTT. It is translated as CASSFSGTVNTEAFF.

The rearrangement uses TRBV7-2 and TRBJ2-7; 8 bases align to TRBD2. In germline, CDR1 is SGHTA, CDR2 FQGNSA. The CDR3 totals 15 residues. V lost 1 base, J lost 7 bases, and 9 bases stayed unmatched. CDR3 nucleotides: TGTGCCAGCAGCTTAGGAGGTAGCGGGACGAGGGAGCAGTACTTC. It codes for CASSLGGSGTREQYF.